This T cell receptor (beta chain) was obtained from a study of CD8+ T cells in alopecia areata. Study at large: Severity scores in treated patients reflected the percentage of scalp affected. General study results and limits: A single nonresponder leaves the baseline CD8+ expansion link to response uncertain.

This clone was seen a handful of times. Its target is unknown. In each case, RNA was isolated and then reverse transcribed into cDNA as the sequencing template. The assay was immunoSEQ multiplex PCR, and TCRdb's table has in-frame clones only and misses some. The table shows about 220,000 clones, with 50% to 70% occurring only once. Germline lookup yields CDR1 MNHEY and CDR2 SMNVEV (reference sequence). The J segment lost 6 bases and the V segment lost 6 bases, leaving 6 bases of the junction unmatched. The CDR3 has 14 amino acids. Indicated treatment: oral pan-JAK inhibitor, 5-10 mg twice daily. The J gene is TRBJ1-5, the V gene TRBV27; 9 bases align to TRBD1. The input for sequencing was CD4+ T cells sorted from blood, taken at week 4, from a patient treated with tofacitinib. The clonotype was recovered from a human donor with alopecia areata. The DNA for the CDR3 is TGTGCCAGCAGCCCAGGACAGGGGCGTCAGCCCCAGCATTTT. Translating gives CASSPGQGRQPQHF.